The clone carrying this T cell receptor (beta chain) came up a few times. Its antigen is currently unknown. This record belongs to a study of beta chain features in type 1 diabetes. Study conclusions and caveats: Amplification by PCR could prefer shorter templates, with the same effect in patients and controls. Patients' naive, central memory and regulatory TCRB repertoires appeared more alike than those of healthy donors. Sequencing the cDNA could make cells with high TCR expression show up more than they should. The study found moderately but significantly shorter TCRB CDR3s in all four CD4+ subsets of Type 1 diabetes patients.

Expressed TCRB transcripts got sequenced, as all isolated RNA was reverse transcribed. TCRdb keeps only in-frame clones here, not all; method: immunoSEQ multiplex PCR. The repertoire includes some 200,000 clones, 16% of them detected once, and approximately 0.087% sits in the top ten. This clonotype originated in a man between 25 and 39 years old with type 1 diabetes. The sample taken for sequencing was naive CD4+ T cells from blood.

Written as DNA, the CDR3 is TGTGCCAGCAGCTTATCTCCGTTACAAGAGACCCAGTACTTC. Amino acids: CASSLSPLQETQYF. The V call is TRBV7-2, the J call TRBJ2-5; D is unresolved. The germline V and J ends were trimmed by 2 bases and 2 bases, with 9 bases remaining between them. Looked up from germline, CDR1 is SGHTA and CDR2 is FQGNSA. CDR3 length: 14 amino acids.